Below, 12 T cell receptor beta chains from the same sample are listed, as sequenced in a study of cytomegalovirus exposure and HLA in healthy donors. The PCR made use of 60 Vbeta and 13 Jbeta primers. Some clones are missing from TCRdb's copy, which holds only in-frame ones; the method was immunoSEQ multiplex PCR. The data show approximately 150,000 clones, approximately 82% seen once. The sequenced material came from PBMCs. The source is a woman aged 55-70 years in good health and CMV-seropositive.

This chain links TRBV9 with TRBJ2-1; TRBD1 is a possible D gene (5 bases). Between the trimmed V and J ends, which lost 0 bases and 6 bases, there was a span of 13 bases. CDR1 is SGDLS, CDR2 YYNGEE, per germline. The CDR3 length is 15 residues. The CDR3 DNA reads as TGTGCCAGCAGCGTAGAAGGCAGGGTGGTCAATGAGCAGTTCTTC. It yields the protein CASSVEGRVVNEQFF. Filled out from reference TRBV9 and TRBJ2-1, the complete variable domain reads DSGVTQTPKHLITATGQRVTLRCSPRSGDLSVYWYQQSLDQGLQFLIQYYNGEERAKGNILERFSAQQFPDLHSELNLSSLELGDSALYFCASSVEGRVVNEQFFGPGTRLTVL.

This chain connects TRBV28 to TRBJ2-1; 11 nucleotides line up with TRBD1. The germline V gene has CDR1 MDHEN and CDR2 SYDVKM. The CDR3 extends over 13 amino acids. Trimming at V came to 6 bases and at J to 6 bases, leaving 1 base not matched to a gene. The CDR3 loop is CASRGQGANEQFF. The CDR3 region has the DNA TGTGCCAGCAGAGGACAGGGGGCCAATGAGCAGTTCTTC.

V usage is TRBV27 and J usage is TRBJ1-3; 7 nucleotides match TRBD1. The CDR3 loop spans 16 amino acids. The germline CDR1 and CDR2 sequences are MNHEY and SMNVEV (reference sequence). J lost 6 bases, V lost 5 bases, and 13 bases had no gene match. DNA of the CDR3: TGTGCCAGCAGTCATTCGACAGGGACCAGTACAAACACCATATATTTT. Translation: CASSHSTGTSTNTIYF.

The chain joins TRBV23-1 to TRBJ2-3; 9 positions agree with TRBD1. TRBV23-1 is an ORF; its function is uncertain. The junction had 20 bases not matched to a gene; V was cut back by 6 bases and J by 4 bases. The CDR3 sequence is 19 residues long. CDR3 sequence: CASSRRPKQGAIRPDTQYF. CDR3 DNA: TGCGCCAGCAGCCGTCGCCCAAAACAGGGGGCTATTCGCCCAGATACGCAGTATTTT.

The genes are TRBV5-5 and TRBJ2-3; D is possibly TRBD2 (6 bases). With 4 bases removed from V and 4 bases from J, the gap between germline ends came to 13 bases. The CDR3 length is 14 residues. Germline V gene sequence: CDR1 SGHKS, CDR2 YYEKEE (reference sequence). The DNA of the CDR3 is TGTGCCAGCAGCGGAGCGGGTACGGCAGATACGCAGTATTTT. Its translation: CASSGAGTADTQYF.

Comment on this clone: The conserved phenylalanine or tryptophan is not found at the CDR3 terminus, so this likely reflects a read error. The chain is built from TRBV27 and TRBJ2-7, with D perhaps matching TRBD2 (6 bases). CDR1 and CDR2 (germline): MNHEY, SMNVEV (reference sequence). The CDR3 totals 14 residues. For the CDR3, the DNA is TGTGCCAGCAAACTAGCCGCCGCGTCCTACGCGCAGTACTTG. Translation: CASKLAAASYAQYL.

The V gene is TRBV28, the J gene TRBJ2-1; no reliable D call. Per the germline V gene, CDR1 is MDHEN and CDR2 is SYDVKM. The ends were cut back, 7 bases at V and 10 bases at J, with 8 bases in the middle. This CDR3 contains 10 residues. The CDR3 here is CASNSPEQFF. In DNA form, the CDR3 reads TGTGCCAGCAACTCCCCCGAGCAGTTCTTC.

The rearrangement uses TRBV10-3 and TRBJ2-5, with 8 nucleotides matching TRBD2. CDR1 is ENHRY, CDR2 SYGVKD, per germline. CDR3 length: 15 amino acids. Trimming cost V 4 bases and J 5 bases; bases outside gene matches: 9. The DNA of the CDR3 is TGTGCCATCAGTGCCGGACTAGCCTTTTGGGAGACCCAGTACTTC. Translated, it gives CAISAGLAFWETQYF.

This clone has only a few counts. V usage is TRBV27 and J usage is TRBJ2-7, with 11 bases that match TRBD2. The CDR3 contains 15 residues. The ends lost 5 bases at V and 3 bases at J; junction bases unmatched: 6. Germline CDR1 reads MNHEY; CDR2 reads SMNVEV (reference sequence). This chain's CDR3 is CASSPLAGVGYEQYF. As DNA, the CDR3 is TGTGCCAGCAGTCCACTAGCGGGAGTTGGCTACGAGCAGTACTTC.

The gene calls are TRBV25-1 and TRBJ1-1; TRBD1 matches at 10 bases. This CDR3 contains 13 residues. Looked up from germline, CDR1 is MGHDK and CDR2 is SYGVNS. Trimming removed 3 bases from V and 11 bases from J; junction bases left unmatched: 6. In nucleotides, the CDR3 is TGTGCCAGCAGTGAGGACAGGGGGGGCGCGGCTTTCTTT. Amino acids: CASSEDRGGAAFF.

The V call is TRBV28, the J call TRBJ1-1; tentatively, D is TRBD1 (5 bases). Germline V gene sequence: CDR1 MDHEN, CDR2 SYDVKM. The CDR3 runs 13 residues. Deletions cut 7 bases from V and 0 bases from J, with 9 bases between. The CDR3 sequence: CASTTTVNTEAFF. DNA of the CDR3: TGTGCCAGCACCACGACAGTGAACACTGAAGCTTTCTTT.

About this clone: One junction end disagrees with the germline gene, perhaps due to a read error. As DNA, the CDR3 is TGTTCCAGCGGAGACTCTGGAAACACCATATATTTT. This gives the protein CSSGDSGNTIYF. This chain uses TRBV7-9 with TRBJ1-3; D remains unclear. Germline V gene lookup returns CDR1 SEHNR and CDR2 FQNEAQ (reference sequence). This CDR3 is 12 amino acids long. The whole variable domain, filled in from reference TRBV7-9 and TRBJ1-3, reads DTGVSQNPRHKITKRGQNVTFRCDPISEHNRLYWYRQTLGQGPEFLTYFQNEAQLEKSRLLSDRFSAERPKGSFSTLEIQRTEQGDSAMYLCSSGDSGNTIYFGEGSWLTVV.